The entry below gives a single TCR beta chain sequence along with its context. This clonotype was detected many times. This clone's antigen is unknown. No per-base quality is available; no much larger clone lies one base away. The CDR3 numbers 14 residues from cysteine through phenylalanine. This entry keeps only the CDR3 DNA: 42 bases, framed from base 1. The V end loses 3 bases and the J end loses 6 bases, and a stretch of 12 bases separates them. From a lookup of the germline V gene, CDR1 and CDR2 are SGHAT and FQNNGV. The label giving this sample's time point can be read as: patch test 2, 6 weeks after DPC sensitization. The sample's treatment or condition label, in plain terms: therapeutic diphenylcyclopropenone sensitization with weekly scalp DPC. At each patch-test visit, blood was drawn before the patch test was applied. Patients were eligible if aged 18 to 70, diagnosed with alopecia and judged suitable for DPC therapy, and pregnant patients were excluded. Total RNA was isolated from unfractionated whole blood collected in Tempus Blood RNA tubes.

These data belong to a study of human T cells and chemical hapten exposure (dated by TCRdb to the early 2020s). In terms of the full investigation: For sensitization, 2% DPC in acetone was applied to a roughly 2 cm by roughly 2 cm area of upper inner arm skin. Patients additionally received weekly therapeutic DPC doses to the scalp throughout the roughly 25-week study period. Patch testing was performed on the upper back with Finn chambers containing 0.01% DPC, and the patch tests were scored after 6 days according to International Contact Dermatitis Research Group standards. Alopecia areata with under or over 50% scalp involvement, alopecia totalis and alopecia universalis were represented in the patient cohort, which was mostly female. Libraries were pooled for sequencing, and per-sample TCR yields varied mainly because of small differences in library volumes within the pool. In alopecia patients, the study followed how the peripheral blood TCR repertoire changed in vivo over primary and secondary sensitization to diphenylcyclopropenone (DPC), a hapten. Blood samples were taken from patients before sensitization (week 0) and at 2, 6 and about 24 weeks after DPC sensitization. Approximately 28 alopecia patients provided blood for TCR sequencing at one to four time points (pre-sensitization, 2, 6 and 24 weeks).

The receptor library was made with RACE. Sequencing relied on a NextSeq 500. During library preparation, unique molecular identifiers were attached to individual cDNA molecules so that TCRs could be counted quantitatively and reproducibly. From each blood RNA sample, both TCR alpha and TCR beta chains were sequenced. As for the authors' bioinformatics: A median of around 100,000 TCRs per sample was observed, with a range of roughly 23,224 to 750,000. V, J and CDR3 annotation of the TCR reads was carried out using the Decombinator software suite. For the PS versus PT1 abundance plots, all samples were subsampled to the same number of TCRs (28,000). TCRs were defined as expanded if absent before sensitization and observed at least eight times at the 2-week time point. Using fastp trimming at Q25 and MiXCR clonotype assembly, TCRdb reanalyzed the public sequencing data and kept in-frame beta chains. Rows merge per CDR3 protein into single entries with the most common DNA and genes. The V and J calls come from TCRdb's annotation, not from the publication. The table for this sample lists some 150,000 distinct CDR3 sequences; roughly 10% of them were counted only once. The ten largest clones add up to 1.3% to 1.5% of the sample.

Summary of the overall study and its limitations: DPC sensitization did not change the number of TCRs with a frequency above 1 in 1000, and there was no evidence of changes in global repertoire structure. Because all patients had alopecia, a presumed autoimmune disease, the immune response of the patients might differ from that of healthy individuals. After repeated subsampling, changes were observed in the strength of the expansion versus patch-test correlation and in the threshold at which the correlation became significant. Significantly more large CDR3 similarity clusters were formed by expanded TCRs than by pre-sensitization or healthy control sets, consistent with antigen-driven responses. The number of PT1 expanded TCRs positively correlated with patch test score, significant at thresholds 8, 16 and 32 but not 4.

The chain uses TRBV11-2 and TRBJ2-1, with a tentative D gene TRBD2 over 5 matching bases. This TCR derives from a woman aged 45-65 years with alopecia areata. Some clones in this sample may be carry-over from other donors' samples. Specimen: whole blood, collected in connection with sensitization to the hapten diphenylcyclopropenone (DPC). In nucleotides, the sequence is TGTGCCAGCAGCTTCGGACTTACAACCAATGAGCAGTTCTTC. Translated, it reads CASSFGLTTNEQFF. Where the CDR3 stops, the reference TRBV11-2 and TRBJ2-1 genes take over; the full variable domain is EAGVAQSPRYKIIEKRQSVAFWCNPISGHATLYWYQQILGQGPKLLIQFQNNGVVDDSQLPKDRFSAERLKGVDSTLKIQPAKLEDSAVYLCASSFGLTTNEQFFGPGTRLTVL.